This record concerns one T cell receptor beta chain sequence. The CDR3 covers 15 residues. Trimming removed 5 bases from V and 3 bases from J, with 16 bases in between. The data were taken from a study of blood T cell repertoires in COVID-19. Looking at the study overall: COVID-19 samples from acute and convalescent phases originated in the United States, Italy and Spain.

Here immunoSEQ multiplex PCR was the method, and the copy in TCRdb shows in-frame clones only, minus some. Of over 95,000 clones listed, more than 80% are singletons. The receptor was derived from a woman in her sixties with COVID-19, enrolled during active disease. Sequenced input: peripheral blood. The chain links TRBV23-1 to TRBJ1-2, with D possibly TRBD1 on 5 matching bases. TRBV23-1 is an ORF, and what it does is uncertain. CDR3 loop: CASSSRGQRDYGYTF. CDR3 sequence (DNA): TGCGCCAGCAGTTCAAGGGGCCAACGGGACTATGGCTACACCTTC.